These 29 T cell receptor beta chains came from one sample sequenced in a study of lymphopenia after photon versus proton radiotherapy. Sequencing used immunoSEQ multiplex PCR; TCRdb keeps in-frame clones, though not all of them. Of approximately 66,000 clones listed, more than 75% are singletons. The material sequenced was peripheral blood, taken from a patient treated with photon-based radiotherapy. The origin of the receptors is a man aged 35 to 55 with gastric cancer.

The chain employs TRBV18 and TRBJ1-1; 7 nucleotides align to TRBD1. Germline V gives CDR1 KGHSH, CDR2 LQKENI. The CDR3 totals 15 residues. V lost 0 bases, J lost 2 bases, and 3 bases stayed unmatched. In DNA form, the CDR3 reads TGTGCCAGCTCACCACCAGGGGGCGGTAACACTGAAGCTTTCTTT. It translates to CASSPPGGGNTEAFF.

The chain combines TRBV5-1 with TRBJ2-3; 14 bases align to TRBD2. CDR3 length: 16 amino acids. CDR1 is SGHRS and CDR2 is YFSETQ in the germline V gene. With V trimmed by 4 bases and J by 4 bases, 5 bases remained unmatched. The CDR3 region is CASSPGGLAGADTQYF. CDR3 in DNA: TGCGCCAGCAGCCCGGGGGGACTAGCGGGGGCAGATACGCAGTATTTT.

The chain carries TRBV11-3 and TRBJ2-5; perhaps TRBD2 as D (5 bases). The CDR3 is made up of 14 amino acids. The germline CDR1 and CDR2 sequences are SGHNT and YENEEA. V was cut by 1 base and J by 2 bases, with 8 bases left in between. CDR3 coding DNA: TGTGCCAGCAGCTTAGGAGGGCAGCAAGAGACCCAGTACTTC. Its protein is CASSLGGQQETQYF.

The chain joins TRBV2 to TRBJ1-5; perhaps TRBD1 as D (5 bases). This CDR3 is built from 14 residues. V was cut by 6 bases and J by 4 bases, with 13 bases left in between. Germline V gives CDR1 SNHLY, CDR2 FYNNEI. Here the CDR3 reads CASRDLTGNQPQHF. CDR3 DNA: TGTGCCAGCAGGGACCTTACAGGAAATCAGCCCCAGCATTTT.

The genes are TRBV2 and TRBJ1-5; 7 bases line up with TRBD1. The V gene's germline CDR1 is SNHLY and CDR2 FYNNEI. V was clipped by 4 bases and J by 6 bases; unmatched bases: 3. This CDR3 is built from 13 residues. CDR3 DNA sequence: TGTGCCAGCAGTGTGACAGGGTCTCAGCCCCAGCATTTT. Translating gives CASSVTGSQPQHF.

The V and J genes are TRBV4-3 and TRBJ2-2, with D unresolved. The V gene's germline CDR1 is LGHNA and CDR2 YSLEER. The ends were cut back, 1 base at V and 4 bases at J, with 16 bases in the middle. This CDR3 has 17 residues. This CDR3 is CASSQAPMITSTGELFF. The CDR3 bases are TGCGCCAGCAGCCAAGCCCCGATGATCACTTCCACCGGGGAGCTGTTTTTT.

The chain has TRBV2 and TRBJ2-6, with D possibly matching TRBD2 (5 bases). Germline values: CDR1 SNHLY, CDR2 FYNNEI. Trimming took 4 bases from V and 0 from J, leaving 10 bases between them. The length of the CDR3 is 16 residues. In DNA form, the CDR3 reads TGTGCCAGCAGTGGATTCAGCGGCTCTGGGGCCAACGTCCTGACTTTC. Amino acids: CASSGFSGSGANVLTF.

The chain combines TRBV7-2 with TRBJ2-1; 14 bases are a match to TRBD2. The CDR3 consists of 15 residues. Per germline, CDR1 SGHTA and CDR2 FQGNSA. With V trimmed by 5 bases and J by 9 bases, 6 bases remained unmatched. DNA for the CDR3: TGTGCCAGCAGCCCCCGGACTAGCGGGGGGATTGAGCAGTTCTTC. Amino acids: CASSPRTSGGIEQFF.

The rearrangement joins TRBV6-4 to TRBJ2-3; D is possibly TRBD2 (5 bases). The V gene's germline CDR1 is MRHNA and CDR2 SNTAGT. V gave up 4 bases and J gave up 6 bases, with 11 bases separating them. This CDR3 region has 13 residues. In DNA form, the CDR3 reads TGTGCCAGCAGTGGGCTAGCTGGTGATACGCAGTATTTT. Translating it yields CASSGLAGDTQYF.

This sequence joins TRBV4-3 and TRBJ2-3; D is possibly TRBD2 (7 bases). The CDR3 runs to 14 residues. Germline CDR1 and CDR2: LGHNA and YSLEER. V was shortened by 4 bases and J by 2 bases, with 10 bases between the two germline ends. The CDR3 here is CASSPGGATDTQYF. CDR3 nucleotides: TGCGCCAGCAGCCCTGGGGGGGCCACAGATACGCAGTATTTT.

V gene TRBV18 combines with J gene TRBJ1-2; D gene uncertain. The CDR3 extends over 14 amino acids. Per germline, CDR1 KGHSH and CDR2 LQKENI. The V and J ends lost 0 bases and 4 bases respectively, with 9 bases between them. The CDR3 nucleotides are TGTGCCAGCTCACCACCGGCAGGAGCCTATGGCTACACCTTC. Translating gives CASSPPAGAYGYTF.

This chain links TRBV12-5 with TRBJ2-3, with TRBD2 matching over 12 bases. The V segment lost 4 bases and the J segment 2 bases; nucleotides outside the gene matches: 4. The CDR3 is 16 residues long. The germline CDR1 and CDR2 sequences are LGHNT and FRNRAP. CDR3 in DNA: TGTGCTAGTGGTTCTGGACTAGCGGGGCTCACAGATACGCAGTATTTT. Translated, it gives CASGSGLAGLTDTQYF.

The chain uses TRBV6-4 and TRBJ2-3; D remains ambiguous. Per germline, CDR1 MRHNA and CDR2 SNTAGT. V was trimmed by 5 bases and J by 2 bases, leaving 14 bases between them. The CDR3 is 15 amino acids. The CDR3 coding sequence is TGTGCCAGCAGTAGCCTGCCAACTTCCACAGATACGCAGTATTTT. The encoded protein is CASSSLPTSTDTQYF.

The J gene is TRBJ1-4, the V gene TRBV7-2; possibly TRBD1 for D (5 bases). The CDR3 has 14 residues. V lost 4 bases to trimming and J lost 7 bases, with 13 bases between them. Germline V gives CDR1 SGHTA, CDR2 FQGNSA. The CDR3 loop is CASSSGTRGEKLFF. The CDR3 nucleotides are TGTGCCAGCAGCTCCGGGACGAGGGGTGAAAAACTGTTTTTT.

The chain joins TRBV6-1 to TRBJ1-1, with 8 bases identical to TRBD1. Germline loops: CDR1 MNHNS, CDR2 SASEGT. This CDR3 region has 14 residues. The junction had 7 bases not matched to a gene; V was cut back by 10 bases and J by 0 bases. This CDR3 reads CATGQANMNTEAFF. CDR3 DNA sequence: TGTGCCACGGGACAGGCAAATATGAACACTGAAGCTTTCTTT.

The CDR3: CASSQDFSGGQETQYF. The DNA for the CDR3 is TGCGCCAGCAGCCAAGATTTCAGCGGGGGGCAAGAGACCCAGTACTTC. The chain uses TRBV4-1 and TRBJ2-5, with TRBD2 matching over 9 bases. CDR3 length: 16 residues. The V segment lost 0 bases and the J segment 2 bases; nucleotides outside the gene matches: 4. Germline V gene sequence: CDR1 MGHRA, CDR2 YSYEKL.

The rearrangement joins TRBV2 to TRBJ1-3; possibly TRBD1 for D (5 bases). The CDR3 is 13 residues long. In germline, CDR1 is SNHLY, CDR2 FYNNEI. V lost 9 bases and J lost 0, with 9 bases in between. CDR3 sequence reads: CASTGVSGNTIYF. For the CDR3, the DNA is TGTGCCAGTACGGGGGTCTCTGGAAACACCATATATTTT.

The chain combines TRBV7-2 with TRBJ1-2; D is uncertain. The CDR3 is 15 residues long. Trimming shortened V by 0 bases and J by 8 bases, and 16 bases separated the two germline ends. The germline CDR1 and CDR2 sequences are SGHTA and FQGNSA. CDR3 DNA sequence: TGTGCCAGCAGCTTAGCCCTGATTAGCCTGGAGGGCTACACCTTC. It encodes CASSLALISLEGYTF.

The rearrangement joins TRBV11-2 to TRBJ2-1; D may be TRBD2 (7 bases). Germline V lookup: CDR1 SGHAT, CDR2 FQNNGV. V was cut by 5 bases and J by 13 bases, with 21 bases left in between. There are 14 residues in the CDR3. CDR3 sequence: CASSPTGGGGLQFF. CDR3 sequence (DNA): TGTGCCAGCAGCCCGACCGGCGGCGGGGGCCTTCAGTTCTTC. The full variable domain, with the rest looked up from reference TRBV11-2 and TRBJ2-1, is EAGVAQSPRYKIIEKRQSVAFWCNPISGHATLYWYQQILGQGPKLLIQFQNNGVVDDSQLPKDRFSAERLKGVDSTLKIQPAKLEDSAVYLCASSPTGGGGLQFFGPGTRLTVL.

The genes are TRBV11-3 and TRBJ2-3; perhaps D is TRBD1 or TRBD2 (6 bases each). The V and J ends lost 5 bases and 2 bases respectively, with 14 bases between them. In germline, CDR1 is SGHNT, CDR2 YENEEA. The CDR3 contains 15 residues. The CDR3 spells CASSKGGLHTDTQYF. DNA of the CDR3: TGTGCCAGCAGCAAGGGGGGACTTCACACAGATACGCAGTATTTT.

The V call is TRBV6-1, the J call TRBJ2-7; D gene unclear. V was clipped by 2 bases and J by 5 bases, with 10 bases between them. The CDR3 runs 13 residues. In germline, CDR1 is MNHNS, CDR2 SASEGT. CDR3 DNA: TGTGCCAGCAGTGAATCGGTCGGTGACGAGCAGTACTTC. Translating gives CASSESVGDEQYF.

The rearrangement links TRBV9 to TRBJ2-3; possibly TRBD2 for D (7 bases). The CDR3 consists of 16 residues. Trimming left V 4 bases short and J 2 bases short, with 17 bases between. The germline V gene has CDR1 SGDLS and CDR2 YYNGEE. CDR3 protein: CASSRGRAGDTDTQYF. The CDR3 DNA reads as TGTGCCAGCAGCAGAGGGAGGGCAGGGGACACAGATACGCAGTATTTT.

About this clone: Other DNA sequences in the same sample also yield this CDR3. The V gene is TRBV4-1, the J gene TRBJ2-3; D not certain. The V and J ends lost 1 base and 4 bases respectively, with 9 bases between them. Germline CDR1 is MGHRA and CDR2 is YSYEKL. The CDR3 is 14 residues long. CDR3 DNA sequence: TGCGCCAGCAGCCAAGGATCGCTCGCAGATACGCAGTATTTT. This translates into CASSQGSLADTQYF.

The chain carries TRBV11-2 and TRBJ1-2; TRBD1 matches 11 bases. Trimming took 4 bases from V and 4 from J; bases not matched to a gene: 2. The CDR3 is made up of 14 amino acids. Germline V gene lookup returns CDR1 SGHAT and CDR2 FQNNGV. In nucleotides, the CDR3 is TGTGCCAGCAGCTCGGGACAGGGGGTCTATGGCTACACCTTC. Translation gives CASSSGQGVYGYTF. Full variable domain (outside the CDR3, taken from reference TRBV11-2 and TRBJ1-2): EAGVAQSPRYKIIEKRQSVAFWCNPISGHATLYWYQQILGQGPKLLIQFQNNGVVDDSQLPKDRFSAERLKGVDSTLKIQPAKLEDSAVYLCASSSGQGVYGYTFGSGTRLTVV.

Only one count was recorded for this clone. The gene calls are TRBV6-5 and TRBJ2-2, with a weak D call TRBD2 (7 bases). Trimming removed 1 base from V and 8 bases from J, with 11 bases in between. This CDR3 is 14 amino acids long. Germline V gene data show CDR1 as MNHEY and CDR2 as SVGAGI. CDR3 sequence reads: CASSYFRGGGELFF. CDR3 in DNA: TGTGCCAGCAGTTACTTCAGGGGAGGGGGGGAGCTGTTTTTT.

The sample holds a few counts of this clone. The chain carries TRBV6-5 and TRBJ1-5, with 8 bases identical to TRBD1. V shed 6 bases and J 4 bases; nucleotides not matched to a gene: 5. Germline assignment: CDR1 MNHEY and CDR2 SVGAGI. The CDR3 has 14 amino acids. CDR3 DNA: TGTGCCAGCAGACTAACAGGGGGTAATCAGCCCCAGCATTTT. Translation: CASRLTGGNQPQHF.

The chain joins TRBV10-3 to TRBJ2-7; D might be TRBD1 (6 bases). The length of the CDR3 is 13 residues. The V gene's germline CDR1 is ENHRY and CDR2 SYGVKD. Trimming took off 4 bases at V and 0 bases at J, with 7 bases between the two ends. The CDR3, as DNA: TGTGCCATCAGTGGACAGGCCTCCTACGAGCAGTACTTC. The encoded protein is CAISGQASYEQYF.

This rearrangement joins TRBV11-3 to TRBJ1-1, with TRBD1 matching over 7 bases. V lost 0 bases, J lost 8 bases, and 3 bases stayed unmatched. Germline CDR1 is SGHNT and CDR2 is YENEEA. The CDR3 is made up of 13 amino acids. The CDR3 sequence is CASSLEGTEEAFF. Here the CDR3 DNA reads TGTGCCAGCAGCTTAGAAGGGACAGAAGAAGCTTTCTTT.

In its sample, this clone was seen once. The V gene is TRBV7-8, the J gene TRBJ1-5, with 7 bases lining up with TRBD1. V was clipped by 1 base and J by 6 bases; unmatched bases: 6. The CDR3 contains 15 residues. CDR1 is SGHVS and CDR2 is FQNEAQ in the germline V gene. The CDR3: CASSLEGAWFQPQHF. CDR3 coding DNA: TGTGCCAGCAGCTTAGAGGGGGCATGGTTTCAGCCCCAGCATTTT. The full variable domain, its missing parts supplied by reference TRBV7-8 and TRBJ1-5, is GAGVSQSPRYKVAKRGQDVALRCDPISGHVSLFWYQQALGQGPEFLTYFQNEAQLDKSGLPSDRFFAERPEGSVSTLKIQRTQQEDSAVYLCASSLEGAWFQPQHFGDGTRLSIL.